The source of this T cell receptor (beta chain) is a study of blood T cell repertoires in COVID-19. V lost 5 bases and J lost 10, with 9 bases in between. The length of the CDR3 is 11 residues. The germline V gene has CDR1 SGHAT and CDR2 FQNNGV. Data came from immunoSEQ multiplex PCR; TCRdb stores just in-frame clones and leaves some out. The repertoire consists of 150,000 to 200,000 clones, with about 88% occurring once and the leading ten covering 7%. The specimen sequenced was peripheral blood. V usage is TRBV11-2 and J usage is TRBJ2-1; a weak D match, TRBD2 (6 bases). The source is an elderly woman in a cohort sampled during active or convalescent COVID-19. The CDR3: CASSQEGEQFF. The DNA of the CDR3 is TGTGCCAGCAGCCAGGAGGGGGAGCAGTTCTTC.